This T cell receptor beta chain was sequenced in a study of blood T cell repertoires in COVID-19. Across the whole study: Italy, Spain and the United States were the sources of the convalescent and acute COVID-19 samples. In each case, the material was cDNA or gDNA derived from T cells, B-cell-depleted T cells, or PBMCs.

Per the authors' pipeline: Reference gene primer amplification yielded estimated nucleated cell counts. TCRdb's table, derived via immunoSEQ multiplex PCR, lists solely in-frame clones and lacks some. The D gene and trimming were derived from the DNA, and the V and J assignments and clone size from that table. This sample carries about 230,000 clones, roughly 80% of them seen once, and the ten largest clones take about 7.4%. The V gene's germline CDR1 is MRHNA and CDR2 SNTAGT. V shed 4 bases, J shed 4 bases, and the junction held 5 bases outside the gene matches. The CDR3 contains 14 residues. The source is a woman older than 75 with acute or convalescent COVID-19. The sequenced sample consisted of peripheral blood. The chain employs TRBV6-4 and TRBJ1-1; 8 bases map to TRBD1. The CDR3 loop is CASSVDRASTEAFF. The CDR3 DNA is TGTGCCAGCAGTGTGGACAGGGCCAGCACTGAAGCTTTCTTT.